This TCR beta chain was retrieved from a study of T-cell memory formation after mild COVID-19. Overall study results and limits: Cross-reactive memory seemingly joined, as some responding clones were found in pre-infection memory. Among contracting clones, CD4+ were mainly CM/EM and CD8+ enriched in EMRA. CD4/CD8 balance held among clones contracting day 15 to 85, and later expanders leaned CD4+.

Constant-segment primers and 5'RACE yielded cDNA libraries for TCR alpha and TCR beta, each carrying sample barcodes and UMIs. TCRdb re-derived calls from the 5' RACE reads in MiXCR, one entry per CDR3 protein. The table includes 250,000 to 300,000 distinct CDR3 sequences, over 15% detected once. Trimming cost V 6 bases and J 8 bases, with 22 bases left between them. The CDR3 spans 15 residues. This clonotype was seen a handful of times. Antigen: not known. This receptor was identified in a man younger than 35 who had mild COVID-19 (a few samples of this study predate the infection). Cell type and time point are not known. V gene TRBV12-3 or TRBV12-4 combines with J gene TRBJ1-2, with D perhaps matching TRBD1 (5 bases). The sample comprised PBMCs or a T cell subset sorted from them (not recorded which). The CDR3 spells CASSSDYGAWEGYTF. DNA of the CDR3: TGTGCCAGCAGCTCAGACTACGGGGCGTGGGAAGGCTACACCTTC.